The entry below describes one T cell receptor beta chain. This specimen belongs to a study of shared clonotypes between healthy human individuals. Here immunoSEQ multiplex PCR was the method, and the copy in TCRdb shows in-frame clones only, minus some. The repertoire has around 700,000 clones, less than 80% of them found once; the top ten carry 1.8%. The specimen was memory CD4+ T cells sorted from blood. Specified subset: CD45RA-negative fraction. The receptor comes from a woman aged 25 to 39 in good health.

The CDR3 bases are TGTGCCAGTAGTATAGGGAGGACATCCAACTCTGGGGCCAACGTCCTGACTTTC. Translating it yields CASSIGRTSNSGANVLTF. The chain couples TRBV19 to TRBJ2-6; D possibly matches TRBD1 or TRBD2 (5 bases each). The length of the CDR3 is 18 residues. The V and J ends lost 1 base and 0 bases respectively, with 13 bases between them. Germline V lookup: CDR1 LNHDA, CDR2 SQIVND (reference sequence).